The clone carrying this T cell receptor (beta chain) was picked up a small number of times. This sample is drawn from a study of blood T cell repertoires in COVID-19. The overall study: Both acute and convalescent COVID-19 samples were obtained from the United States, Italy and Spain.

The CDR3 runs 18 residues. V trimming: 5 bases; J trimming: 5 bases; junction bases outside the gene matches: 16. The V gene's germline CDR1 is SEHNR and CDR2 FQNEAQ (reference sequence). Per the original data handling: Estimates of nucleated cell counts were drawn from the amplification of reference gene primers. This table comes from immunoSEQ multiplex PCR, and its TCRdb copy is limited to in-frame clones, with some not included. V and J calls and clone size follow that table, whereas D and trimming were derived from the DNA. The sample has more than 150,000 clones, about 85% seen once. Specimen: peripheral blood. The TCR comes from a woman older than 75 with acute or convalescent COVID-19. V gene TRBV7-9 combines with J gene TRBJ1-1; 11 nucleotides align to TRBD1. This chain's CDR3 is CASSPPRDRGVLGTEAFF. The CDR3 bases are TGTGCCAGCAGCCCGCCCCGGGACAGGGGGGTGTTAGGGACTGAAGCTTTCTTT.